The 29 T cell receptor beta chains reported below all come from one sample, sequenced in a study of early T cells in non-severe SARS-CoV-2 infection. TCRdb redid the calling of the 5' RACE reads with MiXCR, one entry per CDR3 protein. Here the sample spans around 80,000 distinct CDR3 sequences, less than 15% being singletons. The sequenced sample was whole blood. These receptors all come from an adult who was a healthcare worker with PCR-confirmed SARS-CoV-2 infection or an uninfected control (not recorded which).

This clonotype was seen at least ten times. This chain links TRBV3-1 with TRBJ1-2, with a weak D call TRBD1 (5 bases). The CDR3 length is 12 residues. Deletions cut 4 bases from V and 4 bases from J, with 7 bases between. Germline values: CDR1 LGHDT, CDR2 YNNKEL (reference sequence). CDR3 sequence reads: CASSPDSYGYTF. CDR3 in DNA: TGTGCCAGCAGCCCAGACAGCTATGGCTACACCTTC. Supplemented by reference TRBV3-1 and TRBJ1-2, the full variable domain reads DTAVSQTPKYLVTQMGNDKSIKCEQNLGHDTMYWYKQDSKKFLKIMFSYNNKELIINETVPNRFSPKSPDKAHLNLHINSLELGDSAVYFCASSPDSYGYTFGSGTRLTVV.

A few counts support this clonotype. The CDR3 DNA sequence: TGTGCCAGCAGCTTGCGGGACGGAGCCTACGAGCAGTACTTC. It is translated as CASSLRDGAYEQYF. This sequence joins TRBV3-1 and TRBJ2-7; TRBD2 is a possible D gene (6 bases). Germline V CDR1 and CDR2: LGHDT, YNNKEL (reference sequence). Trimming removed 5 bases from V and 2 bases from J, with 13 bases in between. The CDR3 spans 14 residues.

This clonotype was recorded a few times. The chain combines TRBV29-1 with TRBJ1-2; TRBD1 aligns across 9 bases. The CDR3 has 16 residues. The J segment lost 1 base and the V segment lost 0 bases, leaving 6 bases of the junction unmatched. Germline CDR1 reads SQVTM; CDR2 reads ANQGSEA. The CDR3 nucleotides read TGCAGCGTTGAAGATTGGGACAGGGAATTTAACTATGGCTACACCTTC. This translates into CSVEDWDREFNYGYTF.

This clonotype showed up many times. The chain is built from TRBV7-9 and TRBJ2-1; TRBD1 is a possible D gene (7 bases). There are 14 residues in the CDR3. Per germline, CDR1 SEHNR and CDR2 FQNEAQ (reference sequence). V was shortened by 4 bases and J by 4 bases, with 11 bases between the two germline ends. This CDR3 is CASSSGDSYNEQFF. The CDR3 DNA sequence: TGTGCCAGCAGCTCGGGGGACAGTTACAATGAGCAGTTCTTC.

J is TRBJ2-7 and V is TRBV20-1; TRBD1 matches at 7 bases. CDR3 length: 15 amino acids. Germline V CDR1 and CDR2: DFQATT, SNEGSKA (reference sequence). The J segment lost 4 bases and the V segment lost 4 bases, leaving 13 bases of the junction unmatched. The CDR3 DNA is TGCAGTGCTAATCGTCCAGGGACAGTACGTTACGAGCAGTACTTC. Amino acid sequence: CSANRPGTVRYEQYF.

This chain uses TRBV1 with TRBJ2-7; the table gives TRBD1 as D, unverified against the DNA. TRBV1 is reported as a pseudogene. The CDR3 runs to 15 residues. The CDR3 spells CTTRDRGMLAYEQYF. CDR3 DNA: TGCACCACCCGGGACAGGGGAATGCTCGCCTACGAGCAGTACTTC.

The rearrangement joins TRBV6-6 to TRBJ2-1; 12 bases are shared with TRBD2. The CDR3 is 18 residues long. Losses at the gene ends were 6 bases for V and 2 bases for J; bases not matched to a gene: 11. Germline V gene data show CDR1 as MNHNY and CDR2 as SVGAGI (reference sequence). The CDR3 sequence: CASSHRASGGAAYNEQFF. The CDR3 nucleotides read TGTGCCAGCAGCCACAGGGCTAGCGGGGGGGCCGCCTACAATGAGCAGTTCTTC.

The chain combines TRBV7-9 with TRBJ2-6; the D gene is possibly TRBD1 (5 bases). The CDR3 has 15 amino acids. With 5 bases removed from V and 1 base from J, the gap between germline ends came to 9 bases. Germline V gene data show CDR1 as SEHNR and CDR2 as FQNEAQ (reference sequence). CDR3 DNA: TGTGCCAGCAGCCAGACAGAATCTGGGGCCAACGTCCTGACTTTC. Residues: CASSQTESGANVLTF. The full variable domain, in which reference TRBV7-9 and TRBJ2-6 provide the parts outside the CDR3, is DTGVSQNPRHKITKRGQNVTFRCDPISEHNRLYWYRQTLGQGPEFLTYFQNEAQLEKSRLLSDRFSAERPKGSFSTLEIQRTEQGDSAMYLCASSQTESGANVLTFGAGSRLTVL.

This clonotype was detected a few times. V gene TRBV3-1 combines with J gene TRBJ2-1, with D perhaps TRBD2 (5 bases). V was clipped by 4 bases and J by 6 bases, with 10 bases between them. From germline, CDR1 is LGHDT and CDR2 YNNKEL (reference sequence). This CDR3 has 13 amino acids. CDR3 protein: CASSPLRANEQFF. The CDR3 DNA follows: TGTGCCAGCAGCCCCCTGAGGGCCAATGAGCAGTTCTTC.

The chain employs TRBV4-1 and TRBJ2-3; no reliable D call. This CDR3 has 14 amino acids. Trimming removed 5 bases at V and 0 bases at J, with 9 bases between. CDR1 and CDR2 from the germline V gene are MGHRA and YSYEKL. The CDR3, as DNA: TGCGCCAGCAGCAACGACATAAGCACAGATACGCAGTATTTT. Residues: CASSNDISTDTQYF.

This clonotype was detected only once. The chain has TRBV10-3 and TRBJ2-1; weak D call: TRBD2 (7 bases). The CDR3 is 16 residues long. Germline values: CDR1 ENHRY, CDR2 SYGVKD. V was shortened by 6 bases and J by 4 bases, with 19 bases between the two germline ends. This CDR3 reads CAIREGGGLSYNEQFF. CDR3 bases: TGTGCCATCAGGGAGGGAGGGGGGCTGTCTTACAATGAGCAGTTCTTC.

This clonotype was recorded at least ten times. The junction and the germline gene differ at one end; a read error may be behind it. This chain connects TRBV20-1 to TRBJ2-1, with 12 bases identical to TRBD2. This CDR3 has 13 amino acids. Germline V gene data show CDR1 as DFQATT and CDR2 as SNEGSKA (reference sequence). CDR3 in DNA: TGCAGCGCTAGCGGGGGGGCCTACAATGAGCAGTTCTTC. As protein: CSASGGAYNEQFF.

V is TRBV3-1 and J is TRBJ2-2, with TRBD2 matching 7 bases. This CDR3 has 17 residues. Trimming cost V 0 bases and J 2 bases; bases outside gene matches: 6. Germline values: CDR1 LGHDT, CDR2 YNNKEL (reference sequence). The CDR3 DNA follows: TGTGCCAGCAGCCAAGATCCTCTAGCGGAAAACACCGGGGAGCTGTTTTTT. Residues: CASSQDPLAENTGELFF.

The CDR3 loop reads CASSLLAGTAGETQYF. CDR3 in DNA: TGTGCCAGCAGCCTCCTGGCCGGGACGGCGGGGGAGACCCAGTACTTC. The chain is built from TRBV14 and TRBJ2-5; tentatively, D is TRBD2 (6 bases). The CDR3 extends over 16 amino acids. The germline CDR1 and CDR2 sequences are SGHDN and FVKESK. The V and J ends lost 4 bases and 5 bases respectively, with 20 bases between them. Looking up the rest from reference TRBV14 and TRBJ2-5 gives the full variable domain: EAGVTQFPSHSVIEKGQTVTLRCDPISGHDNLYWYRRVMGKEIKFLLHFVKESKQDESGMPNNRFLAERTGGTYSTLKVQPAELEDSGVYFCASSLLAGTAGETQYFGPGTRLLVL.

This clonotype was counted at least ten times. V usage is TRBV5-6 and J usage is TRBJ2-7; 8 positions match TRBD1. The V segment lost 2 bases and the J segment 4 bases; nucleotides outside the gene matches: 5. This CDR3 has 14 amino acids. Germline CDR1 and CDR2: SGHDT and YYEEEE. The CDR3 DNA is TGTGCCAGCAGCTTCGGACAGGGCCCTTACGAGCAGTACTTC. Protein sequence: CASSFGQGPYEQYF.

This clonotype was seen a handful of times. This chain joins TRBV12-5 and TRBJ1-1; D possibly corresponds to TRBD1 (5 bases). This CDR3 spans 16 amino acids. The V and J ends lost 3 bases and 3 bases respectively, with 17 bases between them. Germline lookup yields CDR1 LGHNT and CDR2 FRNRAP. CDR3 protein: CASGLSRARGDTEAFF. CDR3 nucleotides: TGTGCTAGTGGTTTATCCCGAGCCCGGGGGGACACTGAAGCTTTCTTT.

The chain joins TRBV2 to TRBJ1-2; the match to TRBD1 covers 7 bases. J was trimmed by 2 bases and V by 2 bases; bases with no gene match: 5. The CDR3 totals 15 residues. Germline CDR1 and CDR2: SNHLY and FYNNEI. The CDR3 coding sequence is TGTGCCAGCAGTGAAATCCAGGGGGTCAACTATGGCTACACCTTC. Protein: CASSEIQGVNYGYTF. Looking up the rest from reference TRBV2 and TRBJ1-2 gives the full variable domain: EPEVTQTPSHQVTQMGQEVILRCVPISNHLYFYWYRQILGQKVEFLVSFYNNEISEKSEIFDDQFSVERPDGSNFTLKIRSTKLEDSAMYFCASSEIQGVNYGYTFGSGTRLTVV.

V gene TRBV4-1 combines with J gene TRBJ1-6; no clear D gene. The CDR3 length is 16 residues. V lost 6 bases, J lost 7 bases, and 19 bases lay in between. Germline values: CDR1 MGHRA, CDR2 YSYEKL. CDR3 sequence (DNA): TGCGCCAGCAGGGAGAGTCAGGACGTTGGGAATTCACCCCTCCACTTT. It is translated as CASRESQDVGNSPLHF.

This clonotype was seen more than once but under ten times. V usage is TRBV30 and J usage is TRBJ2-7, with a tentative D call TRBD2 (5 bases). V dropped 3 bases and J dropped 6 bases, with 15 bases sitting between them. The CDR3 totals 13 residues. Germline loops: CDR1 GTSNPN, CDR2 SVGIG (reference sequence). This chain's CDR3 is CAWRPLVRGEQYF. Here the CDR3 DNA reads TGTGCCTGGAGACCTCTCGTACGGGGCGAGCAGTACTTC.

This clonotype has only a few counts. This sequence joins TRBV7-9 and TRBJ2-1; 7 bases fit TRBD2. After removal of 5 bases from V and 5 bases from J, the junction contained 15 bases not matched to a gene. The CDR3 loop spans 17 amino acids. Germline CDR1 reads SEHNR; CDR2 reads FQNEAQ (reference sequence). The CDR3 DNA reads TGTGCCAGCAGCCCCCGGTGGAGCGGGGAGGGCAACAATGAGCAGTTCTTC. Translated: CASSPRWSGEGNNEQFF. Looking up the rest from reference TRBV7-9 and TRBJ2-1 gives the full variable domain: DTGVSQNPRHKITKRGQNVTFRCDPISEHNRLYWYRQTLGQGPEFLTYFQNEAQLEKSRLLSDRFSAERPKGSFSTLEIQRTEQGDSAMYLCASSPRWSGEGNNEQFFGPGTRLTVL.

This clonotype has just a few counts. This rearrangement joins TRBV20-1 to TRBJ2-2; D gene ambiguous. The V end lost 3 bases, the J end lost 4 bases, and 12 bases lay between the germline ends. Germline-derived CDR1 and CDR2 are DFQATT and SNEGSKA (reference sequence). CDR3 size: 14 residues. DNA of the CDR3: TGCAGTGCTAGGAGAGAGTGGGGCACCGGGGAGCTGTTTTTT. Protein sequence: CSARREWGTGELFF.

The chain links TRBV29-1 to TRBJ1-4, with 7 bases that match TRBD1. Germline assignment: CDR1 SQVTM and CDR2 ANQGSEA. V shed 0 bases, J shed 7 bases, and the junction held 5 bases outside the gene matches. CDR3 length: 14 amino acids. CDR3 amino acids: CSVEDTGATEKLFF. The DNA for the CDR3 is TGCAGCGTTGAAGACACAGGGGCGACTGAAAAACTGTTTTTT.

This clonotype was seen repeatedly, ten times or more. This rearrangement joins TRBV18 to TRBJ1-1; D is perhaps TRBD1 (6 bases). The germline CDR1 and CDR2 sequences are KGHSH and LQKENI. This CDR3 spans 16 amino acids. V was trimmed by 3 bases and J by 0 bases, leaving 14 bases between them. The chain's CDR3 is CASSPRGGDMNTEAFF. The CDR3 region has the DNA TGTGCCAGCTCACCCAGAGGGGGGGACATGAACACTGAAGCTTTCTTT.

This clonotype was picked up many times. The rearrangement uses TRBV5-1 and TRBJ1-1; tentative D call: TRBD1 (5 bases). CDR3 length: 17 amino acids. Germline V gene lookup returns CDR1 SGHRS and CDR2 YFSETQ. Trimming removed 0 bases from V and 1 base from J, with 16 bases in between. CDR3 sequence (DNA): TGCGCCAGCAGCTTGGAGTTCCAGGGCTCTACGAACACTGAAGCTTTCTTT. This translates into CASSLEFQGSTNTEAFF.

This clonotype was seen a handful of times. The chain couples TRBV11-2 to TRBJ2-2; D gene ambiguous. CDR3 length: 16 residues. Germline V gene sequence: CDR1 SGHAT, CDR2 FQNNGV. The V and J ends lost 5 bases and 5 bases respectively, with 18 bases between them. CDR3 loop: CASSLLPGQRTGELFF. Here the CDR3 DNA reads TGTGCCAGCAGCCTCCTCCCTGGGCAAAGAACCGGGGAGCTGTTTTTT.

The chain employs TRBV6-1 and TRBJ2-1, with a weak D call TRBD1 (5 bases). The CDR3 is 13 residues long. Deletions cut 4 bases from V and 8 bases from J, with 12 bases between. The V gene's germline CDR1 is MNHNS and CDR2 SASEGT. CDR3 sequence: CASSVVEGDEQFF. Written as DNA, the CDR3 is TGTGCCAGCAGTGTTGTAGAAGGGGATGAGCAGTTCTTC.

For the CDR3, the DNA is TGTGCCAGCAGCTCGGGACTAGCGGGGACCGGGGAGCTGTTTTTT. It encodes CASSSGLAGTGELFF. This rearrangement joins TRBV7-8 to TRBJ2-2; TRBD2 agrees at 13 bases. Germline lookup yields CDR1 SGHVS and CDR2 FQNEAQ. The CDR3 spans 15 residues. With 4 bases clipped from V and 5 bases from J, the junction kept 1 base outside the gene matches.

The chain links TRBV9 to TRBJ2-1, with 7 bases identical to TRBD1. Losses at the gene ends were 0 bases for V and 0 bases for J; bases not matched to a gene: 0. This CDR3 comprises 15 residues. From germline, CDR1 is SGDLS and CDR2 YYNGEE. The CDR3 reads CASSVEGASYNEQFF. Written as DNA, the CDR3 is TGTGCCAGCAGCGTAGAGGGGGCCTCCTACAATGAGCAGTTCTTC.

The gene calls are TRBV6-5 and TRBJ2-7; D not certain. Trimming took off 2 bases at V and 7 bases at J, with 12 bases between the two ends. The CDR3 is made up of 13 amino acids. Per germline, CDR1 MNHEY and CDR2 SVGAGI. CDR3 loop: CASSYGAVREQYF. In DNA, the CDR3 is TGTGCCAGCAGTTACGGCGCGGTGAGGGAGCAGTACTTC.